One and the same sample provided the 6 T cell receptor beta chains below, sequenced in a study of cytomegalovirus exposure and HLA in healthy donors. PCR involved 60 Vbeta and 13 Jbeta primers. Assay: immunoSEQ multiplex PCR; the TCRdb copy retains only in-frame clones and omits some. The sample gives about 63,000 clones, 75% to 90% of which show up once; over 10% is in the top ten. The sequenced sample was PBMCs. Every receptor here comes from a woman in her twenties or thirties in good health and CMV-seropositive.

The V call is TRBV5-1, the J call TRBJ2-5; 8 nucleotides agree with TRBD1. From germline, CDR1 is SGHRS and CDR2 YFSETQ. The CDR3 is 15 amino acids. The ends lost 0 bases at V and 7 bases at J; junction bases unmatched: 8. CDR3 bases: TGCGCCAGCAGCTTGGTCGGGACAGGTGATTGGACCCAGTACTTC. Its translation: CASSLVGTGDWTQYF.

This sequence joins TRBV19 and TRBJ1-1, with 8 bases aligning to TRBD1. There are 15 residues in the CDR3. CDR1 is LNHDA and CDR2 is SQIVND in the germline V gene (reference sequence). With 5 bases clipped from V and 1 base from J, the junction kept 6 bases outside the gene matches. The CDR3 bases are TGTGCCAGTAGTGGTACAGGGGGATGGAACACTGAAGCTTTCTTT. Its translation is CASSGTGGWNTEAFF.

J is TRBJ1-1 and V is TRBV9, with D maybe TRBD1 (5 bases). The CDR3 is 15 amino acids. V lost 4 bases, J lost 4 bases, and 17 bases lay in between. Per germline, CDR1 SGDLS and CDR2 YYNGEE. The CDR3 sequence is CASSPGDLRFTEAFF. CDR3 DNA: TGTGCCAGCAGCCCGGGGGACCTACGGTTCACTGAAGCTTTCTTT.

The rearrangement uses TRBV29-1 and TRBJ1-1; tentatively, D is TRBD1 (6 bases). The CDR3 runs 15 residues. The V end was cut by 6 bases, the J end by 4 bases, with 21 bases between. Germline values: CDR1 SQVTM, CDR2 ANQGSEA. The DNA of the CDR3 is TGCAGCGTCGGACCTTTCGGACAGAGAGGCACTGAAGCTTTCTTT. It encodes CSVGPFGQRGTEAFF.

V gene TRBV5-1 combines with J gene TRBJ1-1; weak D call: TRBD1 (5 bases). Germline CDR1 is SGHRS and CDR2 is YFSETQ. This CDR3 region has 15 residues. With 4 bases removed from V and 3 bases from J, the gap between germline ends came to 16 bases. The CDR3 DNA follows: TGCGCCAGCAGCCTATCTTGGGGGGGGGACACTGAAGCTTTCTTT. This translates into CASSLSWGGDTEAFF.

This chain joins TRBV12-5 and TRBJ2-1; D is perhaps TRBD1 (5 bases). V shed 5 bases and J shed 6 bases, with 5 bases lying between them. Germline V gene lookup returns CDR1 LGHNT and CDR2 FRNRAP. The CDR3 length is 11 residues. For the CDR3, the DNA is TGTGCTAGTGGTACAGGCAATGAGCAGTTCTTC. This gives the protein CASGTGNEQFF.